The 31 T cell receptor beta chains listed next were all sequenced from one sample in a study of blood T cell repertoires in COVID-19. Here immunoSEQ multiplex PCR was the method, and the copy in TCRdb shows in-frame clones only, minus some. The repertoire holds around 270,000 clones, with about 88% as singletons. What was sequenced was peripheral blood. Receptors originate from a man aged 60 to 75 who had recovered from COVID-19.

V usage is TRBV29-1 and J usage is TRBJ2-5; maybe TRBD2 (7 bases). Germline V CDR1 and CDR2: SQVTM, ANQGSEA. Trimming cost V 4 bases and J 5 bases, with 14 bases left between them. The CDR3 covers 13 residues. For the CDR3, the DNA is TGCAGCGTTGTGGCAGGGGAGGGCGAGACCCAGTACTTC. Protein sequence: CSVVAGEGETQYF.

The chain uses TRBV18 and TRBJ1-1; TRBD1 might be the D (5 bases). This CDR3 spans 12 amino acids. From germline, CDR1 is KGHSH and CDR2 LQKENI. Between the trimmed V and J ends, which lost 5 bases and 5 bases, there was a span of 9 bases. The CDR3 bases are TGTGCCAGCTCAGCCGGACAAACTGAAGCTTTCTTT. Encoded protein: CASSAGQTEAFF. The whole variable domain, filled in from reference TRBV18 and TRBJ1-1, reads NAGVMQNPRHLVRRRGQEARLRCSPMKGHSHVYWYRQLPEEGLKFMVYLQKENIIDESGMPKERFSAEFPKEGPSILRIQQVVRGDSAAYFCASSAGQTEAFFGQGTRLTVV.

About this clone itself: Other DNA sequences of this sample code for an identical CDR3. The genes are TRBV12-3 or TRBV12-4 and TRBJ2-7; D remains unclear. The CDR3 loop spans 13 amino acids. V was shortened by 5 bases and J by 1 base, with 9 bases between the two germline ends. CDR3 region: CASSPRSSYEQYF. For the CDR3, the DNA is TGTGCCAGCAGTCCTCGTAGTTCCTACGAGCAGTACTTC.

The chain carries TRBV6-5 and TRBJ2-7, with D possibly being TRBD2 (6 bases). The CDR3 sequence is 13 residues long. Germline V gives CDR1 MNHEY, CDR2 SVGAGI. Trimming stripped 8 bases from V and 3 bases from J, with 14 bases between. The DNA for the CDR3 is TGTGCCAGCCGCTTGGGAGGAAGCTACGAGCAGTACTTC. Translated: CASRLGGSYEQYF.

The gene calls are TRBV6-5 and TRBJ1-6; D is ambiguous. CDR1 and CDR2 (germline): MNHEY, SVGAGI. The CDR3 runs 13 residues. Trimming shortened V by 8 bases and J by 5 bases, and 10 bases separated the two germline ends. CDR3 loop: CASLSVNNSPLHF. CDR3 in DNA: TGTGCCAGCCTGAGCGTGAATAATTCACCCCTCCACTTT.

This chain links TRBV5-6 with TRBJ2-3, with 9 nucleotides matching TRBD2. The CDR3 spans 16 residues. Germline CDR1 and CDR2: SGHDT and YYEEEE. Losses at the gene ends were 4 bases for V and 2 bases for J; bases not matched to a gene: 8. CDR3 in DNA: TGTGCCAGCAGCCCTATAGCGGGGGACTACACAGATACGCAGTATTTT. Its translation: CASSPIAGDYTDTQYF. The full variable domain, rest sourced from reference TRBV5-6 and TRBJ2-3, is DAGVTQSPTHLIKTRGQQVTLRCSPKSGHDTVSWYQQALGQGPQFIFQYYEEEERQRGNFPDRFSGHQFPNYSSELNVNALLLGDSALYLCASSPIAGDYTDTQYFGPGTRLTVL.

This rearrangement joins TRBV5-8 to TRBJ1-1; D call uncertain. The V end was cut by 4 bases, the J end by 1 base, with 11 bases between. The CDR3 runs to 14 residues. Per the germline V gene, CDR1 is SGHTS and CDR2 is YDEGEE. CDR3 coding DNA: TGTGCCAGCAGCCGGGAGGGCCGGAACACTGAAGCTTTCTTT. It specifies CASSREGRNTEAFF.

The rearrangement joins TRBV6-4 to TRBJ1-3; a possible D gene is TRBD1 (6 bases). Germline V gene sequence: CDR1 MRHNA, CDR2 SNTAGT. CDR3 length: 13 residues. V shed 11 bases and J shed 0 bases, with 11 bases lying between them. The CDR3 region has the DNA TGTGCCGCAGGGGAAGTCTCTGGAAACACCATATATTTT. It encodes CAAGEVSGNTIYF.

V gene TRBV7-3 combines with J gene TRBJ2-3; 11 nucleotides agree with TRBD2. CDR1 is SGHTA and CDR2 is FQGTGA in the germline V gene. The junction had 7 bases not matched to a gene; V was cut back by 8 bases and J by 0 bases. The CDR3 totals 16 residues. The DNA for the CDR3 is TGTGCCAGCGGGACTAGCGGAGGGGCTAGCACAGATACGCAGTATTTT. This translates into CASGTSGGASTDTQYF.

This clone appeared a few times. The chain has TRBV5-6 and TRBJ1-5; 9 bases agree with TRBD1. The CDR3 totals 16 residues. The V segment lost 4 bases and the J segment 1 base; nucleotides outside the gene matches: 6. CDR1 SGHDT and CDR2 YYEEEE come from the germline V gene. The CDR3 DNA follows: TGTGCCAGCAGCCTACAGGGGGCCCTAAGCAATCAGCCCCAGCATTTT. The encoded protein is CASSLQGALSNQPQHF.

This clone was seen just once. This chain connects TRBV9 to TRBJ1-2, with TRBD1 matching over 7 bases. This CDR3 comprises 15 residues. V lost 4 bases to trimming and J lost 0 bases; unmatched junction nucleotides: 6. Looked up from germline, CDR1 is SGDLS and CDR2 is YYNGEE. In DNA, the CDR3 is TGTGCCAGCAGCCCTGGGACAGAGTCTAACTATGGCTACACCTTC. Protein product: CASSPGTESNYGYTF.

This clone has a single count. The rearrangement links TRBV15 to TRBJ2-2; D is uncertain. The ends were cut back, 5 bases at V and 3 bases at J, with 16 bases in the middle. Germline CDR1 and CDR2: LNHNV and YYDKDF (reference sequence). This CDR3 is built from 16 residues. The CDR3 bases are TGTGCCACCAGCCCCCCTCCCCCCTTATACACCGGGGAGCTGTTTTTT. Protein sequence: CATSPPPPLYTGELFF.

This chain connects TRBV18 to TRBJ2-5, with 9 positions matching TRBD1. V shed 4 bases, J shed 7 bases, and the junction held 13 bases outside the gene matches. The CDR3 runs to 16 residues. Germline V gives CDR1 KGHSH, CDR2 LQKENI. The CDR3 DNA is TGTGCCAGCTCACAGGCCGGGACAGGGTTTTCAGGGACCCAGTACTTC. This gives the protein CASSQAGTGFSGTQYF. The whole variable domain, remainder taken from reference TRBV18 and TRBJ2-5, is NAGVMQNPRHLVRRRGQEARLRCSPMKGHSHVYWYRQLPEEGLKFMVYLQKENIIDESGMPKERFSAEFPKEGPSILRIQQVVRGDSAAYFCASSQAGTGFSGTQYFGPGTRLLVL.

The genes are TRBV5-6 and TRBJ2-7; the D gene is possibly TRBD2 (6 bases). V was cut by 4 bases and J by 3 bases, with 17 bases left in between. Germline V gives CDR1 SGHDT, CDR2 YYEEEE. This CDR3 comprises 15 residues. The CDR3: CASSTPGGDVYEQYF. In nucleotides, the CDR3 is TGTGCCAGCAGCACGCCGGGCGGGGACGTCTACGAGCAGTACTTC.

The chain couples TRBV3-1 (or the pseudogene TRBV3-2) to TRBJ2-7, with D unresolved. This CDR3 has 15 amino acids. The V end lost 0 bases, the J end lost 1 base, and 10 bases lay between the germline ends. Germline lookup yields CDR1 LGHDT and CDR2 YNNKEL (reference sequence). This CDR3 reads CASSQDLVRSYEQYF. The CDR3 bases are TGTGCCAGCAGCCAAGATCTGGTGAGATCCTACGAGCAGTACTTC.

The CDR3 DNA is TGTGCCAGCAGCTTAGACAGGGCGAGGAGCACTGAAGCTTTCTTT. Protein: CASSLDRARSTEAFF. V is TRBV7-8 and J is TRBJ1-1, with a possible D match to TRBD1 (6 bases). CDR3 length equals 15 residues. Germline lookup yields CDR1 SGHVS and CDR2 FQNEAQ. V lost 1 base and J lost 4, with 13 bases in between.

The chain links TRBV24-1 to TRBJ2-3; D call uncertain. Germline CDR1 KGHDR, CDR2 SFDVKD. Trimming took off 9 bases at V and 1 base at J, with 7 bases between the two ends. The CDR3 runs to 12 residues. CDR3 loop: CATLGRTDTQYF. For the CDR3, the DNA is TGTGCCACCCTGGGCCGCACAGATACGCAGTATTTT.

The chain uses TRBV5-1 and TRBJ1-2; the match to TRBD1 covers 9 bases. V trimming: 0 bases; J trimming: 7 bases; junction bases outside the gene matches: 10. CDR1 is SGHRS, CDR2 YFSETQ, per germline. This CDR3 contains 16 residues. This CDR3 is CASSLAVTGGRSGYTF. The CDR3 coding sequence is TGCGCCAGCAGCTTGGCGGTGACAGGGGGAAGGAGTGGCTACACCTTC.

The gene calls are TRBV27 and TRBJ2-5; 9 nucleotides agree with TRBD2. The junction had 4 bases not matched to a gene; V was cut back by 1 base and J by 1 base. The CDR3 totals 16 residues. In germline, CDR1 is MNHEY, CDR2 SMNVEV (reference sequence). Here the CDR3 reads CASSLWAGGPQETQYF. In nucleotides, the CDR3 is TGTGCCAGCAGTTTATGGGCGGGGGGGCCCCAAGAGACCCAGTACTTC.

This clone was seen a single time. The rearrangement uses TRBV24-1 and TRBJ2-3; maybe TRBD2 (6 bases). Trimming left V 7 bases short and J 2 bases short, with 18 bases between. The CDR3 runs to 16 residues. Per the germline V gene, CDR1 is KGHDR and CDR2 is SFDVKD. The CDR3 here is CATSVPGSGVTDTQYF. CDR3 sequence (DNA): TGTGCCACCAGCGTTCCAGGGTCGGGGGTCACAGATACGCAGTATTTT.

The V and J genes are TRBV9 and TRBJ2-3, with 8 nucleotides matching TRBD1. Germline lookup yields CDR1 SGDLS and CDR2 YYNGEE. J lost 2 bases, V lost 3 bases, and 8 bases had no gene match. The CDR3 is made up of 16 amino acids. Written as DNA, the CDR3 is TGTGCCAGCAGCGCCAGGGGGCCCTTCTTCACAGATACGCAGTATTTT. Residues: CASSARGPFFTDTQYF. Supplemented by reference TRBV9 and TRBJ2-3, the full variable domain reads DSGVTQTPKHLITATGQRVTLRCSPRSGDLSVYWYQQSLDQGLQFLIQYYNGEERAKGNILERFSAQQFPDLHSELNLSSLELGDSALYFCASSARGPFFTDTQYFGPGTRLTVL.

This chain joins TRBV5-1 and TRBJ2-5; D is undetermined. The CDR3 loop spans 11 amino acids. Germline V gives CDR1 SGHRS, CDR2 YFSETQ. The CDR3 DNA reads as TGCGCATATTGGCGGCAAGAGACCCAGTACTTC. The encoded protein is CAYWRQETQYF.

This clone was seen a handful of times. J is TRBJ2-7 and V is TRBV12-5; D unclear. The CDR3 is made up of 17 amino acids. CDR1 and CDR2 (germline): LGHNT, FRNRAP. The V and J ends lost 2 bases and 1 base respectively, with 18 bases between them. In DNA, the CDR3 is TGTGCTAGTGGTTTGTCCGTCAGCCGAGACAAATCCTACGAGCAGTACTTC. Protein product: CASGLSVSRDKSYEQYF. The variable domain in full, with the rest retrieved from reference TRBV12-5 and TRBJ2-7, is DARVTQTPRHKVTEMGQEVTMRCQPILGHNTVFWYRQTMMQGLELLAYFRNRAPLDDSGMPKDRFSAEMPDATLATLKIQPSEPRDSAVYFCASGLSVSRDKSYEQYFGPGTRLTVT.

V and J are TRBV21-1 and TRBJ2-3; the table's TRBD2 call for D was not verified on the DNA. TRBV21-1 is classified as a pseudogene. CDR3 length: 16 amino acids. The CDR3 protein is CASSDQRHGRGDTQYF. The CDR3 nucleotides read TGTGCCAGCAGCGACCAACGGCACGGGCGGGGAGATACGCAGTATTTT.

The V call is TRBV21-1, the J call TRBJ1-5; the table names TRBD1, a call not compared with the DNA. TRBV21-1 is given as a pseudogene. The CDR3 consists of 17 residues. CDR3 amino acids: CASRNRGQKYRSSPQHF. CDR3 sequence (DNA): TGTGCCAGCAGGAACAGGGGGCAGAAGTATCGGTCGTCGCCCCAGCATTTT.

This clone occurred once. The CDR3 DNA is TGTGCCATCAGTGAGTCCTGGACAATCTACACCTTC. Translation: CAISESWTIYTF. The V gene is TRBV10-3, the J gene TRBJ1-2; the D gene is possibly TRBD1 (5 bases). Germline V gene lookup returns CDR1 ENHRY and CDR2 SYGVKD. This CDR3 has 12 residues. Trimming cost V 0 bases and J 10 bases, with 9 bases left between them.

J is TRBJ1-2 and V is TRBV4-1, with D possibly TRBD1 on 5 matching bases. Between the trimmed V and J ends, which lost 1 base and 3 bases, there was a span of 12 bases. The CDR3 covers 15 residues. Looked up from germline, CDR1 is MGHRA and CDR2 is YSYEKL. Written as DNA, the CDR3 is TGCGCCAGCAGCCAAGGGCCTGGGGGGGACTATGGCTACACCTTC. Protein product: CASSQGPGGDYGYTF.

This clone has more than one count but fewer than ten. The chain combines TRBV7-9 with TRBJ2-7; 11 nucleotides agree with TRBD2. CDR1 is SEHNR and CDR2 is FQNEAQ in the germline V gene (reference sequence). V was clipped by 1 base and J by 7 bases; unmatched bases: 3. This CDR3 is built from 14 residues. The CDR3 region is CASSLVASGGEQYF. The CDR3 DNA follows: TGTGCCAGCAGCTTAGTTGCTAGCGGGGGGGAGCAGTACTTC.

On this clone: Other nucleotide sequences from this sample produce the same CDR3. J is TRBJ1-3 and V is TRBV5-1, with D possibly TRBD1 on 6 matching bases. V lost 2 bases, J lost 0 bases, and 9 bases lay in between. From germline, CDR1 is SGHRS and CDR2 YFSETQ. This CDR3 comprises 15 residues. The CDR3 sequence: CASSFTGLSGNTIYF. The CDR3 nucleotides read TGCGCCAGCAGCTTTACAGGGCTCTCTGGAAACACCATATATTTT.

This chain connects TRBV19 to TRBJ1-6; D ambiguous. The CDR3 is 12 amino acids. The germline CDR1 and CDR2 sequences are LNHDA and SQIVND (reference sequence). Trimming left V 2 bases short and J 9 bases short, with 5 bases between. The CDR3 protein is CASSIPGSPLHF. The CDR3 DNA reads as TGTGCCAGTAGTATACCGGGTTCACCCCTCCACTTT.

This rearrangement joins TRBV5-1 to TRBJ2-3; 11 positions match TRBD2. The ends lost 0 bases at V and 2 bases at J; junction bases unmatched: 5. The CDR3 length is 17 residues. Germline V gene lookup returns CDR1 SGHRS and CDR2 YFSETQ. The CDR3 DNA sequence: TGCGCCAGCAGCTTGGCGCCTAGCGGGGGGACCACAGATACGCAGTATTTT. Residues: CASSLAPSGGTTDTQYF.